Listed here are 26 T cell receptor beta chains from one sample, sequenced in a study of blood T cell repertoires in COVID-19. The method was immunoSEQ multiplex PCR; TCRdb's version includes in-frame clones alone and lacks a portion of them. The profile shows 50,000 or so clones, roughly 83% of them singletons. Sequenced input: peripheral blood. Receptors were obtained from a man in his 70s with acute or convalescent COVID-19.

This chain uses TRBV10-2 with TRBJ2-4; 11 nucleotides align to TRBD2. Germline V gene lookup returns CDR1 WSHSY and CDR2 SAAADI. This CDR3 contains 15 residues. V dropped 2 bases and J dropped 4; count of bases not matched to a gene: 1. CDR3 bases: TGCGCCAGCAGTGAGCTAGCGGGGGGTAAAAACATTCAGTACTTC. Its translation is CASSELAGGKNIQYF.

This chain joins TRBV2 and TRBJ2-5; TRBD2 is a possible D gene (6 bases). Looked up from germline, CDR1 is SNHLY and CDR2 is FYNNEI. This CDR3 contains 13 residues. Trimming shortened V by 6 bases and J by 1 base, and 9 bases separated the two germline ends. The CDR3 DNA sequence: TGTGCCAGCAGGGGGACTGGCCAAGAGACCCAGTACTTC. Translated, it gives CASRGTGQETQYF.

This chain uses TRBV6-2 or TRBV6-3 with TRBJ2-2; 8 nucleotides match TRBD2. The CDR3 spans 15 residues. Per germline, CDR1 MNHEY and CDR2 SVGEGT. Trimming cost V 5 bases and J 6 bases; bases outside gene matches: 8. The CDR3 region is CASSQTAGVPGELFF. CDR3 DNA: TGTGCCAGCAGTCAAACAGCGGGAGTGCCCGGGGAGCTGTTTTTT.

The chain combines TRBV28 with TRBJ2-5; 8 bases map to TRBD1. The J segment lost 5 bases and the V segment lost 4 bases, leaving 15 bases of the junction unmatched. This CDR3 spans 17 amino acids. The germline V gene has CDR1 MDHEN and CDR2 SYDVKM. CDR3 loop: CASSYSSRGLSEETQYF. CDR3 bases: TGTGCCAGCAGTTATTCCTCCAGGGGGCTAAGTGAGGAGACCCAGTACTTC.

CDR3 in amino acids: CASSIPGGWDRETPQHF. The CDR3 region has the DNA TGTGCCAGTAGTATCCCAGGGGGATGGGACAGGGAAACGCCCCAGCATTTT. This chain links TRBV19 with TRBJ1-5, with 9 bases identical to TRBD1. Trimming cost V 3 bases and J 9 bases; bases outside gene matches: 15. CDR1 and CDR2 from the germline V gene are LNHDA and SQIVND (reference sequence). The CDR3 runs to 17 residues. Looking up the rest from reference TRBV19 and TRBJ1-5 gives the full variable domain: DGGITQSPKYLFRKEGQNVTLSCEQNLNHDAMYWYRQDPGQGLRLIYYSQIVNDFQKGDIAEGYSVSREKKESFPLTVTSAQKNPTAFYLCASSIPGGWDRETPQHFGDGTRLSIL.

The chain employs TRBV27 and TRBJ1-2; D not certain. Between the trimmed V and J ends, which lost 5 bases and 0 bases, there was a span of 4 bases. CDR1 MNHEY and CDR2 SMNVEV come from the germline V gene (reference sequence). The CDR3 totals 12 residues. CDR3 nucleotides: TGTGCCAGCAGTACAACTAACTATGGCTACACCTTC. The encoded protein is CASSTTNYGYTF.

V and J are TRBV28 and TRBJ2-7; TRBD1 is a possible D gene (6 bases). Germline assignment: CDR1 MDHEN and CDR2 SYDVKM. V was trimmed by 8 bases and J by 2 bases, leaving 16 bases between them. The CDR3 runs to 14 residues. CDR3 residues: CASQGGGSTYEQYF. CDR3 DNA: TGTGCCAGCCAAGGGGGTGGTAGCACCTACGAGCAGTACTTC.

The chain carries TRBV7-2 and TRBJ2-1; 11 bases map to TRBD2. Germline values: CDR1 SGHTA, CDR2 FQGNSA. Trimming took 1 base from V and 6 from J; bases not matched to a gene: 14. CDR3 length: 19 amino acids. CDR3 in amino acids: CASSLVAGGADQNPNEQFF. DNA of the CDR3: TGTGCCAGCAGCTTAGTAGCGGGAGGGGCCGACCAAAACCCCAATGAGCAGTTCTTC.

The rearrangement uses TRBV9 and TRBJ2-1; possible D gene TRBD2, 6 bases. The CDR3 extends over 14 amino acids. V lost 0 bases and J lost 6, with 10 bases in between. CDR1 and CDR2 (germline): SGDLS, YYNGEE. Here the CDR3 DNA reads TGTGCCAGCAGCGTAGGAGGGACTCTCAATGAGCAGTTCTTC. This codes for CASSVGGTLNEQFF.

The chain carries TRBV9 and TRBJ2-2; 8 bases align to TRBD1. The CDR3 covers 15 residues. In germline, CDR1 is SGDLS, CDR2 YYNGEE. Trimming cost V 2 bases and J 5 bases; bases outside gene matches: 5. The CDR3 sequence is CASSVQGAPTGELFF. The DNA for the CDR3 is TGTGCCAGCAGCGTTCAGGGGGCGCCTACCGGGGAGCTGTTTTTT.

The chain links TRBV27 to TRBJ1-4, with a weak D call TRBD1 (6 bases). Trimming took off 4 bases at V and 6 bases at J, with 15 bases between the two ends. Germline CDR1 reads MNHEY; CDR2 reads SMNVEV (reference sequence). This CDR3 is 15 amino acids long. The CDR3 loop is CASSSYRAPDEKLFF. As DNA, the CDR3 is TGTGCCAGCAGTTCCTACAGGGCCCCGGATGAAAAACTGTTTTTT.

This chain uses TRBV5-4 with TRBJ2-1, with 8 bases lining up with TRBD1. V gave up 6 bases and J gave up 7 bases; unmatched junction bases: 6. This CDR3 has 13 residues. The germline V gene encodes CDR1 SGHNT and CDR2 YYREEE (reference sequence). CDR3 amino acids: CASIAGQENEQFF. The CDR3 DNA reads TGTGCCAGCATCGCGGGACAGGAAAATGAGCAGTTCTTC.

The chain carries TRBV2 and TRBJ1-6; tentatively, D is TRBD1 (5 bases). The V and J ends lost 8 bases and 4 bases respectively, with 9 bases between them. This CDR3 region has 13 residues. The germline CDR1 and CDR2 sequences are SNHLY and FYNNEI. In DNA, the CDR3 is TGTGCCAGCTCGACAGATTATAATTCACCCCTCCACTTT. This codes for CASSTDYNSPLHF.

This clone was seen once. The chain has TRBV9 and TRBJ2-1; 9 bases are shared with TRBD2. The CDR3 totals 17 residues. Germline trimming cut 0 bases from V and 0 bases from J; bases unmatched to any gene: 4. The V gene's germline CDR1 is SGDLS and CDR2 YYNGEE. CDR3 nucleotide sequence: TGTGCCAGCAGCGTAGAAGTAGCGGGAGACTCCTACAATGAGCAGTTCTTC. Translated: CASSVEVAGDSYNEQFF.

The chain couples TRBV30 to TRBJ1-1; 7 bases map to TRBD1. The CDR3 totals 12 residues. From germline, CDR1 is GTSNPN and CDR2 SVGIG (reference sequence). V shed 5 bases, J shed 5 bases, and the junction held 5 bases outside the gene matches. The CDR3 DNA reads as TGTGCCTGGGGGGACAGTCAAACTGAAGCTTTCTTT. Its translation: CAWGDSQTEAFF. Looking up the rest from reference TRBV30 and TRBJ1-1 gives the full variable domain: SQTIHQWPATLVQPVGSPLSLECTVEGTSNPNLYWYRQAAGRGLQLLFYSVGIGQISSEVPQNLSASRPQDRQFILSSKKLLLSDSGFYLCAWGDSQTEAFFGQGTRLTVV.

The CDR3 spells CASSQRGITGELFF. The CDR3 DNA follows: TGCGCCAGCAGCCAACGCGGGATCACCGGGGAGCTGTTTTTT. V usage is TRBV4-3 and J usage is TRBJ2-2, with TRBD2 as a possible D gene (6 bases). V lost 2 bases, J lost 4 bases, and 8 bases lay in between. Germline CDR1 is LGHNA and CDR2 is YSLEER. The CDR3 length is 14 residues.

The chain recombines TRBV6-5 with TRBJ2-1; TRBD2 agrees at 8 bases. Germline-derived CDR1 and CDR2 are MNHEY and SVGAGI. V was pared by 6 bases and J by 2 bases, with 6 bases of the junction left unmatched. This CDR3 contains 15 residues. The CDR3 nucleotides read TGTGCCAGCAGAAGAGTAGCGGGAACCTACAATGAGCAGTTCTTC. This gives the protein CASRRVAGTYNEQFF.

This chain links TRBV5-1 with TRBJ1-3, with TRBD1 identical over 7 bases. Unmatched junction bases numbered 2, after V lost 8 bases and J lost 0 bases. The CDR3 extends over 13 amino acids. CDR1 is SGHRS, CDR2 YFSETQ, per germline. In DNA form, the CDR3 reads TGCGCCAGTCGACAGGGCTCTGGAAACACCATATATTTT. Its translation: CASRQGSGNTIYF.

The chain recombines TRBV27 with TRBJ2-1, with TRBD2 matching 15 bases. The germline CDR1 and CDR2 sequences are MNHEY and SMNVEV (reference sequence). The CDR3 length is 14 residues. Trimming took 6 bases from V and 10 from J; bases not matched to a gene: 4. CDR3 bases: TGTGCCAGCAGGGGACTAGCGGGAGGTGGGGAGCAGTTCTTC. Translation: CASRGLAGGGEQFF.

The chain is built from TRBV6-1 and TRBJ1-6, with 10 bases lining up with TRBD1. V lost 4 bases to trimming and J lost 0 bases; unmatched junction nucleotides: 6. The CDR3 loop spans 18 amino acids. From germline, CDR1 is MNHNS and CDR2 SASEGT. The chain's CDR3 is CASSGRDRGNSYNSPLHF. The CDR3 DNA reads TGTGCCAGCAGTGGCCGGGACAGGGGCAACTCCTATAATTCACCCCTCCACTTT.

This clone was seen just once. The CDR3 sequence: CASSYSYGSKTGELFF. CDR3 DNA sequence: TGTGCCAGCAGTTACTCCTACGGGAGCAAGACCGGGGAGCTGTTTTTT. This chain joins TRBV6-2 or TRBV6-3 and TRBJ2-2, with D possibly matching TRBD2 (6 bases). Germline V CDR1 and CDR2: MNHEY, SVGEGT. This CDR3 is 16 amino acids long. V was shortened by 0 bases and J by 5 bases, with 13 bases between the two germline ends.

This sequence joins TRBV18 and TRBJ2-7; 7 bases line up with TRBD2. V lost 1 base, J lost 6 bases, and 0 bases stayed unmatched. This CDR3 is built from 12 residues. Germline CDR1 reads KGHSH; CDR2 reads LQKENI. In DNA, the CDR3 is TGTGCCAGCTCACCACGGGGGGGCGAGCAGTACTTC. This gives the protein CASSPRGGEQYF.

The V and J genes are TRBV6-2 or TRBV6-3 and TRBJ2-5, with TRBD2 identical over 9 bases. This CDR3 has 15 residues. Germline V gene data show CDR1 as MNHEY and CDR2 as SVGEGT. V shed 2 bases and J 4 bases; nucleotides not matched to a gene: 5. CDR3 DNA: TGTGCCAGCAGTTACGGCGGGAGGGCATCAGAGACCCAGTACTTC. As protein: CASSYGGRASETQYF.

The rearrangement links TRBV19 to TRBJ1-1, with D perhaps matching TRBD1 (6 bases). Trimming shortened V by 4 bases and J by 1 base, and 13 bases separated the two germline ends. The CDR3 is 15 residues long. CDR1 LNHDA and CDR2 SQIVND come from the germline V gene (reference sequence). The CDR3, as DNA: TGTGCCAGTAGTAGTCAGGGGTGGGCGAACACTGAAGCTTTCTTT. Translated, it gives CASSSQGWANTEAFF.

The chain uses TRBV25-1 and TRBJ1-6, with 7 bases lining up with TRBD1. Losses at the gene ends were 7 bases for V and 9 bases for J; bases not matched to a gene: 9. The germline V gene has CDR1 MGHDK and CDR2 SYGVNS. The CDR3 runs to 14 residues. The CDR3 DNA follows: TGTGCCAGCACCGGAGGGGGACAGATTTCACCCCTCCACTTT. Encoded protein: CASTGGGQISPLHF.

CDR3 amino acids: CASSYYATASNQPQHF. CDR3 nucleotide sequence: TGTGCCAGCAGTTACTATGCGACAGCGAGCAATCAGCCCCAGCATTTT. The rearrangement uses TRBV6-2 or TRBV6-3 and TRBJ1-5; tentatively, D is TRBD1 (5 bases). The CDR3 loop spans 16 amino acids. Trimming left V 1 base short and J 1 base short, with 11 bases between. Germline V CDR1 and CDR2: MNHEY, SVGEGT.